This entry describes one TCR beta chain. Its antigen is unidentified. Germline-derived CDR1 and CDR2 are SGDLS and YYNGEE. The CDR3 consists of 19 residues. The ends were cut back, 0 bases at V and 6 bases at J, with 27 bases in the middle. With molecular barcodes, quantitative 5'-RACE was used to make the TCR beta libraries. TCRdb redid the calling of the 5' RACE reads with MiXCR, one entry per CDR3 protein. The sample has more than 600,000 distinct CDR3 sequences; 15% to 20% are singletons. The sample is drawn from a study of CD8 T cells in ankylosing spondylitis. Overall study findings and caveats: Seemingly characteristic of ankylosing spondylitis blood was a TCR beta motif consisting of about 8 highly homologous variants. Disease-linked clones were found to be CD8+ and relatively rare in peripheral blood. As reported, disease-linked clones showed significant enrichment in matched ankylosing spondylitis synovial fluid.

Sequenced input: blood, either unsorted or a sorted T cell fraction (not recorded which). The chain carries TRBV9 and TRBJ1-2; no reliable D call. This TCR was sampled from a male donor with ankylosing spondylitis. The CDR3 loop reads CASSVDGIVLGEQSHGYTF. In DNA form, the CDR3 reads TGTGCCAGCAGCGTAGATGGGATCGTCCTGGGAGAACAGAGTCATGGCTACACCTTC.